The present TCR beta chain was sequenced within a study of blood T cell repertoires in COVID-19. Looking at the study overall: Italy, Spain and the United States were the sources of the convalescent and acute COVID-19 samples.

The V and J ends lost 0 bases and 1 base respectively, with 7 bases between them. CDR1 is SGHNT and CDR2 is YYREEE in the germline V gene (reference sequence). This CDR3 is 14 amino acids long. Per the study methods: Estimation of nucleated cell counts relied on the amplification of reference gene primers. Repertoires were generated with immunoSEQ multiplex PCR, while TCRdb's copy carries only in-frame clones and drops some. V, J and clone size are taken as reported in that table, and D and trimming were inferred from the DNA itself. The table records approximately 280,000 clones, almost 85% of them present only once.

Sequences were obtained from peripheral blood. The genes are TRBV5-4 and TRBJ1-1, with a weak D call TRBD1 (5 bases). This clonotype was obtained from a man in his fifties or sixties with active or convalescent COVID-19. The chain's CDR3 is CASSLDRTNTEAFF. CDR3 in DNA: TGTGCCAGCAGCTTGGACAGGACGAACACTGAAGCTTTCTTT.